This paragraph covers one T cell receptor (beta chain) sequence. Its matching antigen is unknown. Germline assignment: CDR1 MGHDK and CDR2 SYGVNS. The CDR3 covers 15 residues. V shed 6 bases and J shed 3 bases, with 17 bases lying between them. The data were obtained in a study of T-cell reconstitution after alpha-beta-depleted transplantation in children. Study results and caveats: Some patients owed their high day-60 TCRbeta diversity to surviving recipient T cells and thymic progenitors.

Preparation of the TCRbeta library was carried out with unique molecular identifiers. From the PCR reads, TCRdb called clonotypes with MiXCR, one entry per CDR3 protein. This table has approximately 85,000 distinct CDR3 sequences, 13% to 15% appearing once. The sequences come from PBMCs, mostly from graft donor cells, collected 180 days after TCRalphabeta/CD19-depleted stem cell transplant. The chain joins TRBV25-1 to TRBJ1-1; tentative D call: TRBD1 (6 bases). The receptor was isolated from a male patient under 10 years old who had a stem cell transplant for acute lymphoblastic leukemia, so the T cells may come from the graft donor. CDR3 sequence reads: CASRPRGGAYTEAFF. CDR3 nucleotides: TGTGCCAGCAGGCCGAGGGGGGGCGCGTACACTGAAGCTTTCTTT. Looking up the rest from reference TRBV25-1 and TRBJ1-1 gives the full variable domain: EADIYQTPRYLVIGTGKKITLECSQTMGHDKMYWYQQDPGMELHLIHYSYGVNSTEKGDLSSESTVSRIRTEHFPLTLESARPSHTSQYLCASRPRGGAYTEAFFGQGTRLTVV.